This TCR beta chain is drawn from a study of cytomegalovirus exposure and HLA in healthy donors. PCR was performed using 60 Vbeta and 13 Jbeta primers. Produced via immunoSEQ multiplex PCR; TCRdb's table is partial and in-frame only. The sample gives 150,000 to 200,000 clones, roughly 86% of which show up once; under 5% is in the top ten. For this clone: The antigen remains undetermined.

The V segment lost 1 base and the J segment 0 bases; nucleotides outside the gene matches: 6. The germline CDR1 and CDR2 sequences are LNHNV and YYDKDF (reference sequence). The CDR3 consists of 18 residues. Regarding the study as a whole: When analyzed later, a missense DCLRE1C variant was found to be linked to TCR beta V- and J-gene trimming. The number of N-insertions in an Asian-associated ancestry cluster was reportedly below the roughly 670-donor mean in a later analysis.

The sequence was obtained from a girl between 5 and 17 years old in good health and CMV-seropositive. The sequencing sample was made of PBMCs. This chain connects TRBV15 to TRBJ1-4; 9 bases agree with TRBD1. CDR3 DNA: TGTGCCACCAGCAGAGTTCCGGGACAGGGACCAACTAATGAAAAACTGTTTTTT. Translating gives CATSRVPGQGPTNEKLFF.